The entry that follows covers one T cell receptor (beta chain) sequence. Its target antigen remains unknown. No base quality values were provided; no much bigger clone lies one nucleotide off. Libraries were prepared through the immunoSEQ multiplex PCR assay. From pancreatic genomic DNA, the TCRbeta CDR3 region along with adjacent sequences was amplified and then sequenced. Processing in the source paper ran as follows. Productive clonality and productive rearrangement counts were measured along with repertoire diversity, which was expressed as a mean normalized Shannon-Wiener index. Control and chronic pancreatitis repertoire metrics were compared with the nonparametric Mann-Whitney U test. A shared clonotype was defined as a CDR3beta sequence with the same amino acid composition and length across subjects. The immuneACCESS repertoire file appears here via TCRdb, limited to in-frame rearrangements. These files lack a portion of the clones; in checked studies, under half of the deficit traces to unresolved V genes, and the cause of the others is not known. The V and J calls and clone size are taken from that table; D and trimming were inferred from the DNA. The sample includes just under 6,000 clones, with 73% observed a single time. The ten largest clones represent less than 9.5% of the sample.

Pancreas tissue with chronic pancreatitis was obtained from patients having total pancreatectomy with islet autotransplantation (TPIAT). Included chronic pancreatitis patients had no known history of diabetes. For TCRbeta sequencing, genomic DNA was extracted directly from bulk pancreas tissue without sorting T cells. At two US centers, pancreas tissues from patients and organ donors were collected on a consecutive basis. The entry originates in a study of immune characteristics of hereditary and idiopathic chronic pancreatitis. A note on the overall study: The study profiled local pancreatic immune cells and TCRbeta repertoires in hereditary and idiopathic chronic pancreatitis compared with control organ donor pancreases. In total, about 5 control pancreases, about 7 hereditary chronic pancreatitis pancreases and roughly 6 idiopathic chronic pancreatitis pancreases underwent TCRbeta sequencing. The gDNA-based approach was chosen because it involved minimal in vitro experimental manipulation of pancreas-infiltrating T cells.

Study-wide conclusions, independent of this receptor: The study did not include chronic pancreatitis caused by alcohol use. Significantly increased TCRbeta repertoire diversity and reduced clonality were observed in both chronic pancreatitis groups relative to controls. Because patient tissue could be obtained only at the time of TPIAT, immune findings may have been influenced by differences in disease duration. Numbers of productive TCR rearrangements correlated positively with disease severity scores among about a dozen chronic pancreatitis patients.

The receptor was isolated from a human donor with chronic pancreatitis. Source material: pancreas tissue with hereditary chronic pancreatitis.

The nucleotides read TGTGCCAGCAGCTTGGCGGGCATTTACAATGAGCAGTTCTTC. It specifies CASSLAGIYNEQFF. The rearrangement combines TRBV5-8 with TRBJ2-1, with the D gene not confidently named. V sheds 0 bases and J sheds 4 bases, leaving 8 bases between their ends. CDR1 and CDR2 were assigned from the germline V gene as SGHTS and YDEGEE. The cysteine opens and the phenylalanine closes a CDR3 of 14 amino acids. Only CDR3 DNA is held: 42 bases, read in frame from base 1.